The 13 T cell receptor beta chains reported below all come from one sample, sequenced in a study of shared clonotypes between healthy human individuals. Cells designated naive CD8 were CD45RO-negative and were positively selected for CCR7, with terminally differentiated effector memory CD45RA+ cells excluded. Here immunoSEQ multiplex PCR was the method, and the copy in TCRdb shows in-frame clones only, minus some. This table has around 1.9 million clones, 85% to 95% appearing once. Sequencing was done on a sample of naive CD8+ T cells from PBMCs. The origin of the receptors is a man aged 18 to 29 in good health. Some clones in this sample may be carry-over from other donors' samples.

This chain links TRBV4-3 with TRBJ1-6; D is uncertain. Trimming pared 5 bases from V and 6 bases from J, leaving 11 bases between. The CDR3 consists of 14 residues. Germline V gene lookup returns CDR1 LGHNA and CDR2 YSLEER. CDR3 in DNA: TGCGCCAGCAGCGGAGGGTTCTTTAATTCACCCCTCCACTTT. Its protein is CASSGGFFNSPLHF.

The gene calls are TRBV11-1 and TRBJ1-1; 9 bases align to TRBD1. The CDR3 consists of 15 residues. The V gene's germline CDR1 is SGHAT and CDR2 FQDESV (reference sequence). Germline trimming cut 5 bases from V and 0 bases from J; bases unmatched to any gene: 4. CDR3 DNA sequence: TGTGCCAGCAGCCCCAACAGGGGGCTGAACACTGAAGCTTTCTTT. It codes for CASSPNRGLNTEAFF.

The V gene is TRBV28, the J gene TRBJ2-7; D is undetermined. The V gene lost 3 bases and the J gene lost 3 bases, with 15 bases spanning the gap. Germline CDR1 and CDR2: MDHEN and SYDVKM. There are 15 residues in the CDR3. The CDR3 bases are TGTGCCAGCAGTTTTCGGCTAGAGTGGGGCTACGAGCAGTACTTC. Encoded protein: CASSFRLEWGYEQYF.

This chain connects TRBV7-8 to TRBJ1-6; weak D call: TRBD1 (5 bases). This CDR3 has 15 amino acids. Trimming stripped 5 bases from V and 1 base from J, with 9 bases between. Germline V gene lookup returns CDR1 SGHVS and CDR2 FQNEAQ. CDR3 loop: CASSAQGSYNSPLHF. CDR3 in DNA: TGTGCCAGCAGCGCCCAGGGATCCTATAATTCACCCCTCCACTTT. Filled out from reference TRBV7-8 and TRBJ1-6, the complete variable domain reads GAGVSQSPRYKVAKRGQDVALRCDPISGHVSLFWYQQALGQGPEFLTYFQNEAQLDKSGLPSDRFFAERPEGSVSTLKIQRTQQEDSAVYLCASSAQGSYNSPLHFGNGTRLTVT.

The chain employs TRBV29-1 and TRBJ2-2; 9 nucleotides match TRBD2. Germline lookup yields CDR1 SQVTM and CDR2 ANQGSEA. There are 14 residues in the CDR3. V lost 5 bases and J lost 9; bases outside the gene matches: 10. The CDR3 reads CSVIGTSLPRELFF. CDR3 coding DNA: TGCAGCGTTATAGGGACTAGCCTGCCCCGGGAGCTGTTTTTT.

This chain joins TRBV2 and TRBJ2-1; D gene uncertain. Germline V CDR1 and CDR2: SNHLY, FYNNEI. V was cut by 6 bases and J by 8 bases, with 20 bases left in between. The CDR3 is 15 residues long. Here the CDR3 reads CASRPGPSPWDEQFF. CDR3 in DNA: TGTGCCAGCAGGCCCGGGCCCTCACCATGGGATGAGCAGTTCTTC.

J is TRBJ2-1 and V is TRBV9; 10 bases align to TRBD2. Germline trimming cut 3 bases from V and 8 bases from J; bases unmatched to any gene: 11. This CDR3 contains 16 residues. Germline values: CDR1 SGDLS, CDR2 YYNGEE. DNA of the CDR3: TGTGCCAGCAGCGCGTCCCCTAGCGGGAGCACGGATGAGCAGTTCTTC. It yields the protein CASSASPSGSTDEQFF.

This sequence joins TRBV10-3 and TRBJ1-1; 8 nucleotides line up with TRBD1. The length of the CDR3 is 18 residues. CDR1 ENHRY and CDR2 SYGVKD come from the germline V gene. With 4 bases clipped from V and 2 bases from J, the junction kept 15 bases outside the gene matches. CDR3 sequence reads: CAISVGNRDRTLNTEAFF. Here the CDR3 DNA reads TGTGCCATCAGTGTGGGGAACCGGGACAGGACCCTCAACACTGAAGCTTTCTTT.

The J gene is TRBJ2-7, the V gene TRBV6-6; a possible D gene is TRBD1 (6 bases). Germline V lookup: CDR1 MNHNY, CDR2 SVGAGI (reference sequence). The CDR3 runs 13 residues. V dropped 8 bases and J dropped 4 bases, with 15 bases sitting between them. The CDR3 bases are TGTGCCAGCGGGCACAGGGAAACATACGAGCAGTACTTC. It codes for CASGHRETYEQYF.

This chain joins TRBV4-2 and TRBJ2-3; maybe TRBD1 (7 bases). Deletions cut 6 bases from V and 5 bases from J, with 21 bases between. The CDR3 is 16 amino acids. Germline CDR1 LGHNA, CDR2 YNFKEQ. CDR3 residues: CASRNHSRQGGDTQYF. The CDR3 DNA is TGTGCCAGCAGAAACCACTCCAGACAGGGAGGAGATACGCAGTATTTT.

This chain connects TRBV29-1 to TRBJ2-3, with D unclear. V lost 7 bases, J lost 0 bases, and 11 bases lay in between. CDR1 and CDR2 (germline): SQVTM, ANQGSEA. The CDR3 spans 13 residues. The CDR3 DNA follows: TGCAGCGCCCTACAGTTTAGCACAGATACGCAGTATTTT. Translating it yields CSALQFSTDTQYF.

This chain connects TRBV27 to TRBJ2-7; no clear D. CDR1 MNHEY and CDR2 SMNVEV come from the germline V gene (reference sequence). V was pared by 0 bases and J by 8 bases, with 17 bases between. There are 15 residues in the CDR3. The CDR3 here is CASSLSPGTSGQQYF. The CDR3 nucleotides are TGTGCCAGCAGTTTATCTCCTGGCACCTCCGGACAGCAGTACTTC.

In DNA form, the CDR3 reads TGTGCCAGCAGCCCCTCCCGGACTTTTACAGATACGCAGTATTTT. Protein product: CASSPSRTFTDTQYF. V usage is TRBV4-2 and J usage is TRBJ2-3; a weak D match, TRBD2 (5 bases). Trimming took 4 bases from V and 3 from J, leaving 14 bases between them. This CDR3 contains 15 residues. In germline, CDR1 is LGHNA, CDR2 YNFKEQ.